This T cell receptor (beta chain) was identified in a study of T cells in localized non-small cell lung cancer. Study findings and constraints: Higher blood T cell density went with longer overall survival. When the top 100 tumor clones were examined, a median approximately 62 of them also appeared in the adjacent lung, which was paired and uninvolved. The greatest T cell clonality was found in uninvolved adjacent lung (higher than in tumor).

With regard to this clone: The antigen is undetermined.

Germline-derived CDR1 and CDR2 are SGHNT and YENEEA. V lost 1 base and J lost 7; bases outside the gene matches: 9. The CDR3 length is 15 residues. Libraries were prepared by immunoSEQ multiplex PCR; TCRdb keeps only in-frame clonotypes and omits some of them. Of about 2,800 clones listed, about a sixth are singletons. V is TRBV11-3 and J is TRBJ1-2, with 7 bases lining up with TRBD1. The receptor was derived from a woman aged 40 to 75 with stage II lung adenocarcinoma. Sequencing was performed on lung tumor tissue, taken before any cancer treatment. The CDR3 coding sequence is TGTGCCAGCAGCTTAGGCGGCAGGGGGAGAGGTGGCTACACCTTC. This codes for CASSLGGRGRGGYTF.